Listed here are 21 T cell receptor beta chains from one sample, sequenced in a study of Ad26.COV2.S vaccination and SARS-CoV-2 variants. Data came from immunoSEQ multiplex PCR; TCRdb stores just in-frame clones and leaves some out. The sample consists of hundreds of thousands of clones, 87% of them appearing once. Indicated treatment: some 20 received Ad26.COV2.S at low or high dose, single or two shots; 5 received placebo; per-sample allocation not given. Samples analyzed were those drawn on day 63 after the first vaccine or placebo injection. The sample was peripheral blood, taken in a trial of Ad26.COV2.S vaccine versus placebo. All receptors derive from a person between 18 and 65 years old who received the Ad26.COV2.S COVID-19 vaccine or a placebo.

The V and J genes are TRBV4-3 and TRBJ2-3; 11 bases align to TRBD2. The CDR3 is 18 amino acids. V lost 1 base and J lost 0; bases outside the gene matches: 6. CDR1 LGHNA and CDR2 YSLEER come from the germline V gene. Here the CDR3 reads CASSQGIAGGRSTDTQYF. The CDR3 DNA reads TGCGCCAGCAGCCAAGGTATAGCGGGGGGGCGGAGCACAGATACGCAGTATTTT.

V usage is TRBV25-1 and J usage is TRBJ2-2; 10 bases are shared with TRBD2. This CDR3 has 16 residues. V lost 6 bases and J lost 1; bases outside the gene matches: 5. Per the germline V gene, CDR1 is MGHDK and CDR2 is SYGVNS. The CDR3 sequence is CASRTSGAENTGELFF. DNA of the CDR3: TGTGCCAGCAGAACTAGCGGGGCCGAGAACACCGGGGAGCTGTTTTTT. Full variable domain (remainder filled in from reference TRBV25-1 and TRBJ2-2): EADIYQTPRYLVIGTGKKITLECSQTMGHDKMYWYQQDPGMELHLIHYSYGVNSTEKGDLSSESTVSRIRTEHFPLTLESARPSHTSQYLCASRTSGAENTGELFFGEGSRLTVL.

A single count supports this clone. The chain carries TRBV12-3 or TRBV12-4 and TRBJ1-3; 7 bases map to TRBD1. CDR3 length: 13 amino acids. V lost 6 bases to trimming and J lost 7 bases; unmatched junction nucleotides: 6. The DNA for the CDR3 is TGTGCCAGCAGCAGGGGGGTCGGGAACACCATATATTTT. As protein: CASSRGVGNTIYF.

The gene calls are TRBV4-2 and TRBJ2-3, with 11 bases identical to TRBD1. CDR3 size: 15 residues. With V trimmed by 3 bases and J by 1 base, 0 bases remained unmatched. The germline gives CDR1 LGHNA, CDR2 YNFKEQ. The CDR3 spells CASSQGQGGTDTQYF. The CDR3 nucleotides are TGTGCCAGCAGCCAGGGACAGGGGGGCACAGATACGCAGTATTTT.

J is TRBJ2-3 and V is TRBV7-2; TRBD1 agrees at 7 bases. The CDR3 totals 15 residues. Per germline, CDR1 SGHTA and CDR2 FQGNSA. Trimming cost V 2 bases and J 2 bases; bases outside gene matches: 4. In nucleotides, the CDR3 is TGTGCCAGCAGCTTACTGGGACAGTACACAGATACGCAGTATTTT. This translates into CASSLLGQYTDTQYF. Full variable domain (outside the CDR3, taken from reference TRBV7-2 and TRBJ2-3): GAGVSQSPSNKVTEKGKDVELRCDPISGHTALYWYRQSLGQGLEFLIYFQGNSAPDKSGLPSDRFSAERTGGSVSTLTIQRTQQEDSAVYLCASSLLGQYTDTQYFGPGTRLTVL.

The genes are TRBV7-9 and TRBJ1-2, with D unclear. The CDR3 has 14 amino acids. Germline assignment: CDR1 SEHNR and CDR2 FQNEAQ (reference sequence). The V end lost 5 bases, the J end lost 2 bases, and 12 bases lay between the germline ends. The CDR3 DNA sequence: TGTGCCAGCAGCGTTGACAAAACCAACTATGGCTACACCTTC. It specifies CASSVDKTNYGYTF.

This rearrangement joins TRBV14 to TRBJ1-2; the match to TRBD1 covers 9 bases. Per germline, CDR1 SGHDN and CDR2 FVKESK. Germline trimming cut 2 bases from V and 6 bases from J; bases unmatched to any gene: 7. There are 15 residues in the CDR3. The CDR3 nucleotides read TGTGCCAGCAGCCAAATAACAGGGGGCGTGAATGGCTACACCTTC. It encodes CASSQITGGVNGYTF.

This chain joins TRBV6-6 and TRBJ2-1; perhaps TRBD1 as D (5 bases). The CDR3 runs to 14 residues. CDR1 and CDR2 from the germline V gene are MNHNY and SVGAGI (reference sequence). The CDR3 DNA follows: TGTGCTACAGCTGTTGACAGATCCTACAATGAGCAGTTCTTC. Translating gives CATAVDRSYNEQFF.

The V gene is TRBV5-1, the J gene TRBJ2-7; D is possibly TRBD2 (5 bases). V shed 1 base and J shed 3 bases, with 17 bases lying between them. Germline lookup yields CDR1 SGHRS and CDR2 YFSETQ. This CDR3 spans 16 amino acids. Here the CDR3 DNA reads TGCGCCAGCAGCTTGTTGTCGGACGGGGAAATCTACGAGCAGTACTTC. Translated: CASSLLSDGEIYEQYF.

This clone was counted only a few times. The CDR3 DNA reads as TGTGCCAGTAGTGGGGGGACAGGCAACTCCTACGAGCAGTACTTC. Its translation is CASSGGTGNSYEQYF. This sequence joins TRBV19 and TRBJ2-7; 8 bases fit TRBD1. Germline lookup yields CDR1 LNHDA and CDR2 SQIVND (reference sequence). The junction had 6 bases not matched to a gene; V was cut back by 5 bases and J by 0 bases. This CDR3 is 15 amino acids long.

This chain's CDR3 is CASSSWDNEQFF. CDR3 in DNA: TGTGCCAGCAGCTCCTGGGACAATGAGCAGTTCTTC. This rearrangement joins TRBV11-3 to TRBJ2-1; D ambiguous. Trimming removed 4 bases at V and 5 bases at J, with 6 bases between. CDR1 SGHNT and CDR2 YENEEA come from the germline V gene. The CDR3 covers 12 residues.

V usage is TRBV7-3 and J usage is TRBJ1-1, with 8 bases that match TRBD1. Germline CDR1 reads SGHTA; CDR2 reads FQGTGA. V shed 1 base and J 4 bases; nucleotides not matched to a gene: 8. CDR3 length: 16 residues. DNA for the CDR3: TGTGCCAGCAGCTTAAGCTCGACAGGGGAGGGCACTGAAGCTTTCTTT. It is translated as CASSLSSTGEGTEAFF.

This chain joins TRBV7-2 and TRBJ2-1; 9 nucleotides agree with TRBD2. CDR1 and CDR2 (germline): SGHTA, FQGNSA. V shed 2 bases and J 2 bases; nucleotides not matched to a gene: 4. This CDR3 contains 16 residues. The CDR3, as DNA: TGTGCCAGCAGCTTAATCGGCGGGGGGGCCTACAATGAGCAGTTCTTC. This codes for CASSLIGGGAYNEQFF.

The genes are TRBV11-3 and TRBJ2-3; D not resolved. In germline, CDR1 is SGHNT, CDR2 YENEEA. Trimming removed 1 base at V and 4 bases at J, with 9 bases between. The CDR3 extends over 14 amino acids. CDR3 in DNA: TGTGCCAGCAGCTTAGGGGTGGTGGCAGATACGCAGTATTTT. This gives the protein CASSLGVVADTQYF. Full variable domain (missing parts from reference TRBV11-3 and TRBJ2-3): EAGVVQSPRYKIIEKKQPVAFWCNPISGHNTLYWYLQNLGQGPELLIRYENEEAVDDSQLPKDRFSAERLKGVDSTLKIQPAELGDSAVYLCASSLGVVADTQYFGPGTRLTVL.

The chain employs TRBV6-4 and TRBJ2-1; 13 nucleotides align to TRBD2. CDR3 length: 15 amino acids. The V gene's germline CDR1 is MRHNA and CDR2 SNTAGT. With 4 bases clipped from V and 8 bases from J, the junction kept 5 bases outside the gene matches. This CDR3 reads CASSATSGGADEQFF. For the CDR3, the DNA is TGTGCCAGCAGTGCAACTAGCGGGGGGGCCGATGAGCAGTTCTTC.

This chain connects TRBV10-3 to TRBJ2-7; 8 bases agree with TRBD1. Per germline, CDR1 ENHRY and CDR2 SYGVKD. The CDR3 totals 12 residues. With V trimmed by 6 bases and J by 4 bases, 2 bases remained unmatched. This CDR3 reads CAIRNRGYEQYF. The CDR3 DNA reads TGTGCCATCAGGAACAGGGGGTACGAGCAGTACTTC.

This chain connects TRBV18 to TRBJ1-1; no clear D. This CDR3 is built from 11 residues. The germline gives CDR1 KGHSH, CDR2 LQKENI. V gave up 6 bases and J gave up 8 bases, with 10 bases separating them. CDR3 loop: CASSRAGEAFF. DNA for the CDR3: TGTGCCAGCTCCCGGGCGGGCGAAGCTTTCTTT. The whole variable domain, remainder taken from reference TRBV18 and TRBJ1-1, is NAGVMQNPRHLVRRRGQEARLRCSPMKGHSHVYWYRQLPEEGLKFMVYLQKENIIDESGMPKERFSAEFPKEGPSILRIQQVVRGDSAAYFCASSRAGEAFFGQGTRLTVV.

This rearrangement joins TRBV25-1 to TRBJ2-1; tentative D call: TRBD2 (5 bases). CDR1 and CDR2 from the germline V gene are MGHDK and SYGVNS. The CDR3 length is 14 residues. Between the trimmed V and J ends, which lost 11 bases and 8 bases, there was a span of 22 bases. The CDR3 spells CAANLGRGWDEQFF. In DNA form, the CDR3 reads TGTGCCGCCAATCTGGGCCGGGGTTGGGATGAGCAGTTCTTC.

The V call is TRBV6-1, the J call TRBJ2-7, with 7 bases matching TRBD1. CDR3 length: 15 residues. The germline CDR1 and CDR2 sequences are MNHNS and SASEGT. V lost 3 bases and J lost 2; bases outside the gene matches: 7. CDR3 loop: CASSESRDSAYEQYF. The CDR3 DNA sequence: TGTGCCAGCAGTGAGTCCCGGGACAGCGCCTACGAGCAGTACTTC.

The chain has TRBV9 and TRBJ1-3; no definite D call. CDR3 length equals 14 residues. The V and J ends lost 1 base and 3 bases respectively, with 8 bases between them. Germline-derived CDR1 and CDR2 are SGDLS and YYNGEE. Written as DNA, the CDR3 is TGTGCCAGCAGCGTATATTGGGTTGGAAACACCATATATTTT. Protein sequence: CASSVYWVGNTIYF.

The chain uses TRBV27 and TRBJ1-2; D is uncertain. Germline CDR1 is MNHEY and CDR2 is SMNVEV (reference sequence). Trimming removed 2 bases from V and 3 bases from J, with 13 bases in between. The CDR3 sequence is 15 residues long. This chain's CDR3 is CASSLRAENDYGYTF. CDR3 DNA sequence: TGTGCCAGCAGTTTAAGGGCGGAGAATGACTATGGCTACACCTTC.